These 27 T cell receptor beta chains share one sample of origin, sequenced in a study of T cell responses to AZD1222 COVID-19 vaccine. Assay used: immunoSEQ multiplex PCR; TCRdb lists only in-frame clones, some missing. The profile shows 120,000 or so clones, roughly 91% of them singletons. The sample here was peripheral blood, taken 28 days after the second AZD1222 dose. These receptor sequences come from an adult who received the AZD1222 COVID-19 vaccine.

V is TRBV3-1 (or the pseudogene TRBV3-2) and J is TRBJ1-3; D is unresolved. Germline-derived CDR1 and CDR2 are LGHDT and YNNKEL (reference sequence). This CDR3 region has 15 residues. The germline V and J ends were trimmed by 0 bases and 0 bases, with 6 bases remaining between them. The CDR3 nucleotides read TGTGCCAGCAGCCAAGACAGCTACTCTGGAAACACCATATATTTT. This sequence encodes CASSQDSYSGNTIYF.

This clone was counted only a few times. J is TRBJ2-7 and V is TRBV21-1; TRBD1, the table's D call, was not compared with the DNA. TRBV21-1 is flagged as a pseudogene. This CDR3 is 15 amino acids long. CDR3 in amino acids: CASSFRDRGLCEQYF. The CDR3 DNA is TGTGCCAGCAGCTTCCGGGACAGGGGGCTCTGCGAGCAGTACTTC.

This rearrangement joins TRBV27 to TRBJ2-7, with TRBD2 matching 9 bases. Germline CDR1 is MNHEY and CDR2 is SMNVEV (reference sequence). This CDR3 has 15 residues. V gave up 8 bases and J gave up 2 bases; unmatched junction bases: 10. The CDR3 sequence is CASSKGASGTYEQYF. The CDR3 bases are TGTGCCAGCTCAAAAGGGGCTAGCGGGACCTACGAGCAGTACTTC.

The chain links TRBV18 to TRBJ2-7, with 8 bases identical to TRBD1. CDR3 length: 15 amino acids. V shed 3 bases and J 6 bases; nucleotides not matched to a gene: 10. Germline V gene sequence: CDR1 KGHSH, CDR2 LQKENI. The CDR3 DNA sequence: TGTGCCAGCTCACCGAAAGGACAGGGTCCGGGCGAGCAGTACTTC. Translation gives CASSPKGQGPGEQYF.

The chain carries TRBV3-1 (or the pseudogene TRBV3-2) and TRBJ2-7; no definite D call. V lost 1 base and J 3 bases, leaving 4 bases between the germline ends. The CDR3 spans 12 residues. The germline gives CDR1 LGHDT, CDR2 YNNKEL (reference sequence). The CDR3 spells CASSQGLYEQYF. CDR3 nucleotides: TGTGCCAGCAGCCAAGGGCTCTACGAGCAGTACTTC.

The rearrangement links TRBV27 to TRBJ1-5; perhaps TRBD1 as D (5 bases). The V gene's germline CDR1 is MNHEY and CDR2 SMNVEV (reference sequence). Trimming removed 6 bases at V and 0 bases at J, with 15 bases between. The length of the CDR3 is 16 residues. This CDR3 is CASRRGDNYSNQPQHF. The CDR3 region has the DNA TGTGCCAGCAGGAGGGGCGACAACTATAGCAATCAGCCCCAGCATTTT.

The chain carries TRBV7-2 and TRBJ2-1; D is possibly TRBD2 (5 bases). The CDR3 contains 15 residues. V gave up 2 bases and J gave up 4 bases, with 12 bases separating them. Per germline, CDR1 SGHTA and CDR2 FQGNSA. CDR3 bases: TGTGCCAGCAGCTTAACCCTAGAGGGTTACAATGAGCAGTTCTTC. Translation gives CASSLTLEGYNEQFF.

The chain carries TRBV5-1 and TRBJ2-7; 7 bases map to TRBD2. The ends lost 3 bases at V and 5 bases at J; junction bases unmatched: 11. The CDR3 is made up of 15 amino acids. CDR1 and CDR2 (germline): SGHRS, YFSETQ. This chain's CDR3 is CASSWLGGGENEQYF. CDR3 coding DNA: TGCGCCAGCAGCTGGCTTGGCGGGGGAGAAAACGAGCAGTACTTC.

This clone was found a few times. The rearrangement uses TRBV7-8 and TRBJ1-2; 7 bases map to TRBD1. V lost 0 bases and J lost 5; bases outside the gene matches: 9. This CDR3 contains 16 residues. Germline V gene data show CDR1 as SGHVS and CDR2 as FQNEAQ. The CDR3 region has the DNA TGTGCCAGCAGCTTAGCACCTCAACAGGGGACTTATGGCTACACCTTC. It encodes CASSLAPQQGTYGYTF.

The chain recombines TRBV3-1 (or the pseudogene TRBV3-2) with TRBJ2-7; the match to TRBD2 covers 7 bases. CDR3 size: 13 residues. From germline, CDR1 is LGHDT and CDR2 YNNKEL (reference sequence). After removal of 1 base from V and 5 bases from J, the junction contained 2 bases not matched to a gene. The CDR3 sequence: CASSQAGGNEQYF. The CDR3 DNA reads TGTGCCAGCAGCCAAGCCGGGGGGAACGAGCAGTACTTC.

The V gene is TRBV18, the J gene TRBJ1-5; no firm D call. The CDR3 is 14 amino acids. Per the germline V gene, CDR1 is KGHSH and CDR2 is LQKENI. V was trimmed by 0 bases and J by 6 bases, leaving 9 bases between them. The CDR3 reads CASSPPPEGQPQHF. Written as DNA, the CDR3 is TGTGCCAGCTCACCACCTCCTGAGGGTCAGCCCCAGCATTTT.

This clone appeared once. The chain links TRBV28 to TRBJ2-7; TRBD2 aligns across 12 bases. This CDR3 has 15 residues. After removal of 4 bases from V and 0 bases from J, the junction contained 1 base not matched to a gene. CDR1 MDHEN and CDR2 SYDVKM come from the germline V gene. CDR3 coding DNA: TGTGCCAGCAGTTCTAGCGGGAGGGCCTCCTACGAGCAGTACTTC. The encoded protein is CASSSSGRASYEQYF.

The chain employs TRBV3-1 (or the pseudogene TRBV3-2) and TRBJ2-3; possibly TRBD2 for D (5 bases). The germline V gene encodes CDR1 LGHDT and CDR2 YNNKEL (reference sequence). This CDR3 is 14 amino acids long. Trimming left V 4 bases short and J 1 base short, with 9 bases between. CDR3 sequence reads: CASSLRGRTDTQYF. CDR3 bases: TGTGCCAGCAGCCTACGAGGGCGCACAGATACGCAGTATTTT.

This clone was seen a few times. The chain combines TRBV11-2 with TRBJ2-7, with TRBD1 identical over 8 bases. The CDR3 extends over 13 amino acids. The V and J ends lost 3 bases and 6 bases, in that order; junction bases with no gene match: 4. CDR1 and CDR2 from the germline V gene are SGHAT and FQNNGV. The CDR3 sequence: CASSFGQGGEQYF. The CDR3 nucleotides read TGTGCCAGCAGCTTCGGACAGGGAGGCGAGCAGTACTTC.

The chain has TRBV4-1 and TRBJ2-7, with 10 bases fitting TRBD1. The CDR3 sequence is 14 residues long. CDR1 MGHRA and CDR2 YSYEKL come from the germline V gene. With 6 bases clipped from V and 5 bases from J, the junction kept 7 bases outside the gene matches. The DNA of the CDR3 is TGCGCCAGCAGTACCGACAGGGGGCAGGACGAGCAGTACTTC. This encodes CASSTDRGQDEQYF.

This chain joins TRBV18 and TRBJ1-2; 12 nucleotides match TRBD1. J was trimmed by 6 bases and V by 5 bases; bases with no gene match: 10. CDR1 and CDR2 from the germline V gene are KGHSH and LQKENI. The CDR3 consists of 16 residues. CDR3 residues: CASSTGTGGRMDGYTF. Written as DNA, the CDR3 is TGTGCCAGCTCAACTGGGACAGGGGGCCGTATGGATGGCTACACCTTC.

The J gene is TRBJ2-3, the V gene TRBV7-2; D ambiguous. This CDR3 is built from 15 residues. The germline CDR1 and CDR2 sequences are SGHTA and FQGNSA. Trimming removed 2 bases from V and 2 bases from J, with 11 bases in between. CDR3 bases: TGTGCCAGCAGCTTACCCCGCGCCCCCACAGATACGCAGTATTTT. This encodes CASSLPRAPTDTQYF.

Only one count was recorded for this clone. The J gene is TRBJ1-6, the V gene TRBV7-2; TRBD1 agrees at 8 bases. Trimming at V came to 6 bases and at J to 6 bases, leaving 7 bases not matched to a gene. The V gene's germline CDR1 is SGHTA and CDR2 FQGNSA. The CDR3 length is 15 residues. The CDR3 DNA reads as TGTGCCAGCAGTCCCCGACAGGGGCCTAATTCACCCCTCCACTTT. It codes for CASSPRQGPNSPLHF.

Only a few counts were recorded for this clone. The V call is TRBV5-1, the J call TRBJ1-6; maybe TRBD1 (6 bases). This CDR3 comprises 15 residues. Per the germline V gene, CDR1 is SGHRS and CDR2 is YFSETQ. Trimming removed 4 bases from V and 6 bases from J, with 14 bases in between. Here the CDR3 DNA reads TGCGCCAGCAGCGCCACAGGGCCGGTTAATTCACCCCTCCACTTT. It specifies CASSATGPVNSPLHF.

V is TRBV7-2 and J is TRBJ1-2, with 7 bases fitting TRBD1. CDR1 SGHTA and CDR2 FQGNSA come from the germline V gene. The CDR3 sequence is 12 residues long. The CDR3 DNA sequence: TGTGTTTCTAGGAAGGGGGCAGGGGGCTACACCTTC. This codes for CVSRKGAGGYTF.

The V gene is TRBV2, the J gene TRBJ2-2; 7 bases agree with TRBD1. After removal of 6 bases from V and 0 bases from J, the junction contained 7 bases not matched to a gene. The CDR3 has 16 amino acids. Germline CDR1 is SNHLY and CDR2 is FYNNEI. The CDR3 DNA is TGTGCCAGCAGGGTTACAGGGGCCTCGAACACCGGGGAGCTGTTTTTT. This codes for CASRVTGASNTGELFF.

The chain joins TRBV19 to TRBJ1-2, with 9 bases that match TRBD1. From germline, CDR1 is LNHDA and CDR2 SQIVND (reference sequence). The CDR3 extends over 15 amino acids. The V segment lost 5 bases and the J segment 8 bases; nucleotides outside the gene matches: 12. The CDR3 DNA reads TGTGCCAGTAGTGCGAGGACAGGGGCCCTTATGGGCTACACCTTC. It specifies CASSARTGALMGYTF.

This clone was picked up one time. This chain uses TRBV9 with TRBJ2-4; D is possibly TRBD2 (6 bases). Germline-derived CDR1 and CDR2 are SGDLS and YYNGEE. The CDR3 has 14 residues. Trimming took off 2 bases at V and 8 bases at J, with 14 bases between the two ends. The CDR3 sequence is CASSVDSPGDIQYF. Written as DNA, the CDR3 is TGTGCCAGCAGCGTCGACAGCCCGGGGGACATTCAGTACTTC.

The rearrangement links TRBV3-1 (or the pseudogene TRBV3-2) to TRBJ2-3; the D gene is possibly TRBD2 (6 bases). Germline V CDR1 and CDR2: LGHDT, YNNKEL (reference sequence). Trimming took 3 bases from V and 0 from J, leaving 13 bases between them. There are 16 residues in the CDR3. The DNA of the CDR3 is TGTGCCAGCAGCCACTACAAGCGGGCTAGCACAGATACGCAGTATTTT. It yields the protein CASSHYKRASTDTQYF.

DNA for the CDR3: TGTGCCAGCAGTACGCACAGTAAAGAAAAACTGTTTTTT. The encoded protein is CASSTHSKEKLFF. The V call is TRBV6-5, the J call TRBJ1-4; D is uncertain. Germline-derived CDR1 and CDR2 are MNHEY and SVGAGI. V lost 5 bases and J 8 bases, leaving 12 bases between the germline ends. This CDR3 is 13 amino acids long.

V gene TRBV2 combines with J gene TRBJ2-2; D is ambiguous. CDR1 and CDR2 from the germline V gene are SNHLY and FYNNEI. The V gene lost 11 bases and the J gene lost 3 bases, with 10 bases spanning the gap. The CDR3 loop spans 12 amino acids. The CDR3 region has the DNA TGTGCCGGGGTCAATGACACCGGGGAGCTGTTTTTT. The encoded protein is CAGVNDTGELFF.

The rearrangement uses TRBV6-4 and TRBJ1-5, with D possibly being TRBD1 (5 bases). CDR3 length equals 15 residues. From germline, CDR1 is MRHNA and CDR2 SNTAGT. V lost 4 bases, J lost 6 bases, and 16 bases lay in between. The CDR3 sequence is CASSVAWGVGQPQHF. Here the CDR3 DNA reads TGTGCCAGCAGTGTCGCGTGGGGGGTCGGTCAGCCCCAGCATTTT.